Presented here are 25 T cell receptor beta chains from one specimen sequenced in a study of blood T cell repertoires in COVID-19. Libraries were prepared by immunoSEQ multiplex PCR; TCRdb keeps only in-frame clonotypes and omits some of them. The sample shows approximately 99,000 clones, about 86% of them seen only once. Material for sequencing was peripheral blood. All receptors come from a woman in her sixties in a cohort sampled during active or convalescent COVID-19.

This clone was seen a few times. V and J are TRBV19 and TRBJ2-1; 9 bases map to TRBD1. The CDR3 sequence is 13 residues long. The V gene end was trimmed by 1 base and the J gene end by 15 bases; junction bases not matched to a gene: 7. Germline V gene sequence: CDR1 LNHDA, CDR2 SQIVND (reference sequence). The CDR3 here is CASSIVDRGSWFF. DNA for the CDR3: TGTGCCAGTAGTATAGTCGACAGGGGGAGCTGGTTCTTC. Supplemented by reference TRBV19 and TRBJ2-1, the full variable domain reads DGGITQSPKYLFRKEGQNVTLSCEQNLNHDAMYWYRQDPGQGLRLIYYSQIVNDFQKGDIAEGYSVSREKKESFPLTVTSAQKNPTAFYLCASSIVDRGSWFFGPGTRLTVL.

This clone was detected once. As DNA, the CDR3 is TGTGCCAGCAGCTTAGGCGGGACAGATACGCAGTATTTT. The encoded protein is CASSLGGTDTQYF. This chain uses TRBV11-2 with TRBJ2-3; weak D call: TRBD2 (5 bases). The V end lost 1 base, the J end lost 3 bases, and 5 bases lay between the germline ends. The CDR3 consists of 13 residues. Germline CDR1 SGHAT, CDR2 FQNNGV.

This clone appeared a single time. The chain has TRBV28 and TRBJ2-1; 7 bases match TRBD2. The CDR3 is made up of 16 amino acids. Germline assignment: CDR1 MDHEN and CDR2 SYDVKM. With 0 bases clipped from V and 9 bases from J, the junction kept 11 bases outside the gene matches. CDR3 sequence (DNA): TGTGCCAGCAGTTTATGGGGCGGGAGTGTTGGGGGTGAGCAGTTCTTC. Translated, it gives CASSLWGGSVGGEQFF. The full variable domain, completed using reference TRBV28 and TRBJ2-1, is DVKVTQSSRYLVKRTGEKVFLECVQDMDHENMFWYRQDPGLGLRLIYFSYDVKMKEKGDIPEGYSVSREKKERFSLILESASTNQTSMYLCASSLWGGSVGGEQFFGPGTRLTVL.

The rearrangement uses TRBV2 and TRBJ2-3, with D unclear. The germline V and J ends were trimmed by 7 bases and 4 bases, with 9 bases remaining between them. Germline V gene sequence: CDR1 SNHLY, CDR2 FYNNEI. CDR3 length: 12 residues. CDR3 residues: CASTHEADTQYF. CDR3 DNA sequence: TGTGCCAGCACCCACGAGGCAGATACGCAGTATTTT.

The chain combines TRBV9 with TRBJ2-7; TRBD1 might be the D (5 bases). The CDR3 extends over 15 amino acids. Germline V gives CDR1 SGDLS, CDR2 YYNGEE. Trimming shortened V by 0 bases and J by 0 bases, and 10 bases separated the two germline ends. DNA of the CDR3: TGTGCCAGCAGCGTAGACCCAGGGATCTCCTACGAGCAGTACTTC. Translating it yields CASSVDPGISYEQYF.

This chain uses TRBV2 with TRBJ2-3, with 7 nucleotides matching TRBD1. The CDR3 runs to 13 residues. Looked up from germline, CDR1 is SNHLY and CDR2 is FYNNEI. J gave up 3 bases and V 4 bases, and 1 base lay outside the gene matches. The CDR3 spells CASSVRGTDTQYF. CDR3 DNA: TGTGCCAGCAGTGTCAGGGGGACAGATACGCAGTATTTT.

This clone was detected only once. The rearrangement uses TRBV3-1 (or the pseudogene TRBV3-2) and TRBJ1-1; D is perhaps TRBD1 (6 bases). The CDR3 runs 15 residues. The germline V gene has CDR1 LGHDT and CDR2 YNNKEL (reference sequence). The V and J ends lost 4 bases and 4 bases respectively, with 16 bases between them. CDR3 residues: CASSLIRRGGTEAFF. CDR3 in DNA: TGTGCCAGCAGCCTGATTCGGAGGGGGGGCACTGAAGCTTTCTTT.

This rearrangement joins TRBV5-1 to TRBJ2-5, with 9 bases identical to TRBD2. Germline CDR1 is SGHRS and CDR2 is YFSETQ. V trimming: 4 bases; J trimming: 5 bases; junction bases outside the gene matches: 6. The CDR3 has 14 amino acids. DNA of the CDR3: TGCGCCAGCAGCCCCGGACTAGCGCCTGAGACCCAGTACTTC. It is translated as CASSPGLAPETQYF.

V and J are TRBV3-1 (or the pseudogene TRBV3-2) and TRBJ2-2; 7 bases align to TRBD1. V lost 0 bases, J lost 1 base, and 2 bases stayed unmatched. In germline, CDR1 is LGHDT, CDR2 YNNKEL (reference sequence). The length of the CDR3 is 16 residues. CDR3 region: CASSQEGGRNTGELFF. The DNA for the CDR3 is TGTGCCAGCAGCCAAGAAGGGGGCAGGAACACCGGGGAGCTGTTTTTT.

Note on this clone: Compared with germline, one end of the junction differs, possibly owing to a read error. The CDR3 loop is CASSRQGTGNTIYF. The CDR3 nucleotides read TGTGCTAGCAGCCGACAGGGAACTGGAAACACCATATATTTT. This rearrangement joins TRBV7-7 to TRBJ1-3, with 7 bases matching TRBD1. This CDR3 is 14 amino acids long. Germline CDR1 and CDR2: SSHAT and FNYEAQ (reference sequence).

The genes are TRBV18 and TRBJ1-2; D is unclear. Germline loops: CDR1 KGHSH, CDR2 LQKENI. CDR3 size: 13 residues. Trimming removed 0 bases from V and 4 bases from J, with 6 bases in between. The CDR3 reads CASSPPAGYGYTF. The CDR3 DNA reads TGTGCCAGCTCACCACCTGCGGGCTATGGCTACACCTTC.

This clone was seen a single time. The V gene is TRBV10-2, the J gene TRBJ1-6, with 8 bases identical to TRBD1. V gave up 5 bases and J gave up 9 bases; unmatched junction bases: 6. CDR1 WSHSY and CDR2 SAAADI come from the germline V gene. The CDR3 contains 14 residues. The DNA for the CDR3 is TGCGCCAGCAGTAACAGGGGGGCGGGTTCACCCCTCCACTTT. It yields the protein CASSNRGAGSPLHF.

This chain joins TRBV9 and TRBJ2-3, with D possibly TRBD2 on 6 matching bases. Trimming stripped 0 bases from V and 2 bases from J, with 10 bases between. The CDR3 loop spans 15 amino acids. Germline loops: CDR1 SGDLS, CDR2 YYNGEE. The CDR3 region has the DNA TGTGCCAGCAGCGTAGGGGCGGGACCCACAGATACGCAGTATTTT. Translated, it gives CASSVGAGPTDTQYF.

The J gene is TRBJ2-3, the V gene TRBV14; TRBD2 matches 13 bases. The germline gives CDR1 SGHDN, CDR2 FVKESK. V trimming: 4 bases; J trimming: 7 bases; junction bases outside the gene matches: 11. This CDR3 is 17 amino acids long. The CDR3 nucleotides are TGTGCCAGCAGCCTTCGGACTAGCGGGAGTCGCTTATATACGCAGTATTTT. Protein product: CASSLRTSGSRLYTQYF.

The chain joins TRBV25-1 to TRBJ1-1, with 9 nucleotides matching TRBD1. V lost 3 bases and J lost 5; bases outside the gene matches: 13. From germline, CDR1 is MGHDK and CDR2 SYGVNS. The CDR3 runs 17 residues. The chain's CDR3 is CASSDPGTGHARTEAFF. CDR3 nucleotides: TGTGCCAGCAGTGATCCCGGGACAGGGCATGCGAGGACTGAAGCTTTCTTT. The complete variable domain, with remaining parts taken from reference TRBV25-1 and TRBJ1-1, reads EADIYQTPRYLVIGTGKKITLECSQTMGHDKMYWYQQDPGMELHLIHYSYGVNSTEKGDLSSESTVSRIRTEHFPLTLESARPSHTSQYLCASSDPGTGHARTEAFFGQGTRLTVV.

The V and J genes are TRBV4-2 and TRBJ2-3; D is ambiguous. Germline CDR1 and CDR2: LGHNA and YNFKEQ. The V gene lost 1 base and the J gene lost 0 bases, with 8 bases spanning the gap. This CDR3 is built from 15 residues. CDR3 coding DNA: TGTGCCAGCAGCCAAGTTCTATCCAGCACAGATACGCAGTATTTT. It specifies CASSQVLSSTDTQYF.

The rearrangement joins TRBV2 to TRBJ1-1; 7 nucleotides line up with TRBD1. CDR1 and CDR2 from the germline V gene are SNHLY and FYNNEI. Trimming cost V 5 bases and J 10 bases; bases outside gene matches: 22. This CDR3 has 17 amino acids. The CDR3 region is CASSPAWTGHDSNGAFF. Written as DNA, the CDR3 is TGTGCCAGCAGTCCGGCGTGGACAGGACATGATAGTAATGGAGCTTTCTTT.

The V and J genes are TRBV27 and TRBJ2-7; 7 nucleotides line up with TRBD2. This CDR3 is 14 amino acids long. Germline values: CDR1 MNHEY, CDR2 SMNVEV (reference sequence). V shed 5 bases and J 2 bases; nucleotides not matched to a gene: 6. In nucleotides, the CDR3 is TGTGCCAGCAGTATCCGGACTAGAGCCTACGAGCAGTACTTC. It yields the protein CASSIRTRAYEQYF.

The chain employs TRBV2 and TRBJ2-7; D may be TRBD1 (6 bases). V shed 7 bases and J shed 5 bases, with 15 bases lying between them. CDR3 size: 13 residues. The germline gives CDR1 SNHLY, CDR2 FYNNEI. CDR3 sequence (DNA): TGTGCCAGCAACAACAGGGCAGCCCACGAGCAGTACTTC. Encoded protein: CASNNRAAHEQYF.

This clone was detected once. This sequence joins TRBV5-1 and TRBJ1-2; D possibly corresponds to TRBD1 (6 bases). V gave up 0 bases and J gave up 6 bases, with 9 bases separating them. The CDR3 is made up of 13 amino acids. Germline V gives CDR1 SGHRS, CDR2 YFSETQ. DNA for the CDR3: TGCGCCAGCAGCTTGGGAGGACAGCATGGCTACACCTTC. Translating gives CASSLGGQHGYTF.

The V and J genes are TRBV5-5 and TRBJ2-5, with D maybe TRBD2 (6 bases). Trimming stripped 3 bases from V and 5 bases from J, with 11 bases between. The V gene's germline CDR1 is SGHKS and CDR2 YYEKEE (reference sequence). The CDR3 loop spans 13 amino acids. The CDR3, as DNA: TGTGCCAGCAGCTCCGGGGGATTGGAGACCCAGTACTTC. Its protein product is CASSSGGLETQYF.

V is TRBV21-1 and J is TRBJ2-1; the D call in the table, TRBD1, was not verified against the DNA. TRBV21-1 is an annotated pseudogene. The CDR3 extends over 13 amino acids. The CDR3 nucleotides read TGTGCCAGCAGCAAGGGCACCTACAATGAGCAGTTCTTC. The encoded protein is CASSKGTYNEQFF.

The sample holds many counts of this clone. This chain links TRBV7-9 with TRBJ2-3, with D hard to call. There are 15 residues in the CDR3. Germline lookup yields CDR1 SEHNR and CDR2 FQNEAQ (reference sequence). Trimming took off 5 bases at V and 2 bases at J, with 14 bases between the two ends. CDR3 nucleotides: TGTGCCAGCAGCAACTCGGGTAGATTCACAGATACGCAGTATTTT. This translates into CASSNSGRFTDTQYF.

This clone was seen once. This chain joins TRBV20-1 and TRBJ2-1; D is perhaps TRBD1 (6 bases). Germline V gives CDR1 DFQATT, CDR2 SNEGSKA (reference sequence). The CDR3 extends over 14 amino acids. Trimming shortened V by 3 bases and J by 0 bases, and 9 bases separated the two germline ends. The CDR3 loop is CSASQDSSYNEQFF. In DNA form, the CDR3 reads TGCAGTGCTAGTCAGGACAGCTCCTACAATGAGCAGTTCTTC.

The gene calls are TRBV7-9 and TRBJ1-4, with D maybe TRBD1 (6 bases). Germline-derived CDR1 and CDR2 are SEHNR and FQNEAQ (reference sequence). Trimming pared 5 bases from V and 8 bases from J, leaving 18 bases between. The CDR3 runs 15 residues. Written as DNA, the CDR3 is TGTGCCAGCAGCCGTCACAGGGATAGTGGCGAAAAACTGTTTTTT. Its protein product is CASSRHRDSGEKLFF.